The text below deals with one T cell receptor beta chain. The CDR3 loop spans 16 amino acids. Germline trimming cut 0 bases from V and 6 bases from J; bases unmatched to any gene: 12. Germline values: CDR1 SGDLS, CDR2 YYNGEE. Measured with immunoSEQ multiplex PCR; TCRdb has only the in-frame clones, and not every one. In the table there are roughly 250,000 clones, 75% to 90% of which are singletons. The sample comes from a study of blood T cell repertoires in COVID-19. The rearrangement links TRBV9 to TRBJ2-7, with TRBD2 matching 7 bases. This receptor was taken from a woman under 30 who had recovered from COVID-19. Material for sequencing was PBMCs or T cells enriched from blood (not recorded which). This chain's CDR3 is CASSVEGRGDVGEQYF. DNA of the CDR3: TGTGCCAGCAGCGTAGAGGGGAGGGGCGATGTAGGCGAGCAGTACTTC.